A single sample gave rise to the 17 T cell receptor beta chains below, sequenced in a study of cytomegalovirus exposure and HLA in healthy donors. Primers included in the PCR were 60 Vbeta and 13 Jbeta primers. The assay was immunoSEQ multiplex PCR, and TCRdb's table has in-frame clones only and misses some. The sample has over 95,000 clones; about 78% are singletons. Input material: PBMCs. The receptors derive from a woman aged 40 to 50 in good health and CMV-seropositive.

The chain has TRBV5-1 and TRBJ2-2; 7 bases line up with TRBD2. Germline V lookup: CDR1 SGHRS, CDR2 YFSETQ. This CDR3 spans 16 amino acids. Unmatched junction bases numbered 10, after V lost 7 bases and J lost 1 base. The CDR3 DNA sequence: TGCGCCAGCCGACCGGGAGGCGGTGGGAACACCGGGGAGCTGTTTTTT. This gives the protein CASRPGGGGNTGELFF.

The chain links TRBV19 to TRBJ1-3; possibly TRBD1 for D (5 bases). V lost 5 bases and J lost 0, with 14 bases in between. The CDR3 totals 16 residues. Germline CDR1 and CDR2: LNHDA and SQIVND (reference sequence). CDR3 residues: CASSARQTSSGNTIYF. Here the CDR3 DNA reads TGTGCCAGTAGTGCAAGACAGACGAGCTCTGGAAACACCATATATTTT.

This chain uses TRBV11-2 with TRBJ1-1; weak D call: TRBD1 (5 bases). Per the germline V gene, CDR1 is SGHAT and CDR2 is FQNNGV. The V gene lost 4 bases and the J gene lost 5 bases, with 17 bases spanning the gap. The CDR3 consists of 15 residues. The CDR3 DNA follows: TGTGCCAGCAGCTCCAGGGATGGGCAAACTACTGAAGCTTTCTTT. Encoded protein: CASSSRDGQTTEAFF.

Comments on this clone: The same CDR3 is also encoded by other DNA sequences in this sample. This rearrangement joins TRBV5-1 to TRBJ1-3; D not certain. The germline V gene encodes CDR1 SGHRS and CDR2 YFSETQ. The CDR3 runs to 13 residues. With 0 bases removed from V and 4 bases from J, the gap between germline ends came to 5 bases. The CDR3 bases are TGCGCCAGCAGCTTGGCGGGGGGAAACACCATATATTTT. It specifies CASSLAGGNTIYF.

The chain employs TRBV27 and TRBJ2-5; D is uncertain. Germline V CDR1 and CDR2: MNHEY, SMNVEV (reference sequence). V gave up 0 bases and J gave up 1 base, with 9 bases separating them. This CDR3 has 15 residues. The DNA for the CDR3 is TGTGCCAGCAGTTTATCTACCTACGCCCAAGAGACCCAGTACTTC. The encoded protein is CASSLSTYAQETQYF.

The CDR3 sequence is CASSPPGRTPRGEKLFF. In nucleotides, the CDR3 is TGTGCCAGCTCACCACCGGGCAGGACCCCACGGGGAGAAAAACTGTTTTTT. The genes are TRBV18 and TRBJ1-4; D not resolved. Per the germline V gene, CDR1 is KGHSH and CDR2 is LQKENI. V gave up 0 bases and J gave up 8 bases, with 19 bases separating them. The CDR3 sequence is 17 residues long. The entire variable domain, with the rest obtained from reference TRBV18 and TRBJ1-4, is as follows: NAGVMQNPRHLVRRRGQEARLRCSPMKGHSHVYWYRQLPEEGLKFMVYLQKENIIDESGMPKERFSAEFPKEGPSILRIQQVVRGDSAAYFCASSPPGRTPRGEKLFFGSGTQLSVL.

This chain connects TRBV18 to TRBJ1-5, with TRBD1 matching 12 bases. The germline CDR1 and CDR2 sequences are KGHSH and LQKENI. J lost 6 bases, V lost 6 bases, and 6 bases had no gene match. This CDR3 comprises 15 residues. The CDR3 protein is CASSAGTGGSQPQHF. The DNA of the CDR3 is TGTGCCAGCTCGGCCGGGACAGGGGGCAGTCAGCCCCAGCATTTT. Full variable domain (outside the CDR3, taken from reference TRBV18 and TRBJ1-5): NAGVMQNPRHLVRRRGQEARLRCSPMKGHSHVYWYRQLPEEGLKFMVYLQKENIIDESGMPKERFSAEFPKEGPSILRIQQVVRGDSAAYFCASSAGTGGSQPQHFGDGTRLSIL.

The V gene is TRBV15, the J gene TRBJ1-4, with no clear D. Trimming cost V 4 bases and J 5 bases, with 14 bases left between them. There are 15 residues in the CDR3. The germline gives CDR1 LNHNV, CDR2 YYDKDF (reference sequence). This chain's CDR3 is CATSTDRLINEKLFF. CDR3 nucleotide sequence: TGTGCCACCAGCACTGATCGTCTAATAAATGAAAAACTGTTTTTT.

V is TRBV20-1 and J is TRBJ1-4; D may be TRBD1 (6 bases). Germline assignment: CDR1 DFQATT and CDR2 SNEGSKA (reference sequence). This CDR3 spans 11 amino acids. CDR3 residues: CMPGGQEKLFF. The CDR3 DNA reads as TGCATGCCCGGGGGGCAGGAAAAACTGTTTTTT.

This chain links TRBV5-6 with TRBJ1-4, with 8 nucleotides matching TRBD1. V dropped 2 bases and J dropped 6; count of bases not matched to a gene: 9. The CDR3 runs to 16 residues. Germline V gene data show CDR1 as SGHDT and CDR2 as YYEEEE. The CDR3 protein is CASSLGQGAYYEKLFF. CDR3 nucleotide sequence: TGTGCCAGCAGCTTAGGCCAGGGGGCGTATTATGAAAAACTGTTTTTT. Supplemented by reference TRBV5-6 and TRBJ1-4, the full variable domain reads DAGVTQSPTHLIKTRGQQVTLRCSPKSGHDTVSWYQQALGQGPQFIFQYYEEEERQRGNFPDRFSGHQFPNYSSELNVNALLLGDSALYLCASSLGQGAYYEKLFFGSGTQLSVL.

This sequence joins TRBV30 and TRBJ2-2, with a weak D call TRBD2 (6 bases). The CDR3 has 15 residues. The germline V and J ends were trimmed by 5 bases and 4 bases, with 17 bases remaining between them. CDR1 is GTSNPN, CDR2 SVGIG, per germline (reference sequence). For the CDR3, the DNA is TGTGCCTGGGGCCGGAGGGGAACCGGCACCGGGGAGCTGTTTTTT. This gives the protein CAWGRRGTGTGELFF.

This clone was recorded only once. The chain couples TRBV6-6 to TRBJ1-4; tentatively, D is TRBD1 (6 bases). CDR3 length: 15 residues. Trimming removed 2 bases at V and 5 bases at J, with 12 bases between. Germline V lookup: CDR1 MNHNY, CDR2 SVGAGI (reference sequence). CDR3 nucleotide sequence: TGTGCCAGCAGTTACCGGGGACAACTAAATGAAAAACTGTTTTTT. Its translation is CASSYRGQLNEKLFF.

This rearrangement joins TRBV10-1 to TRBJ1-1; no clear D gene. The CDR3 spans 14 residues. The germline CDR1 and CDR2 sequences are WNHNN and SYGVQD (reference sequence). Trimming pared 8 bases from V and 1 base from J, leaving 14 bases between. DNA for the CDR3: TGCGCCAGCTCCACGGGAGGTGGGAACACTGAAGCTTTCTTT. Translation gives CASSTGGGNTEAFF.

This rearrangement joins TRBV6-6 to TRBJ1-1; possibly TRBD1 for D (5 bases). CDR1 MNHNY and CDR2 SVGAGI come from the germline V gene (reference sequence). This CDR3 has 15 amino acids. Trimming stripped 5 bases from V and 3 bases from J, with 16 bases between. The CDR3 reads CASSTTGGTDTEAFF. The CDR3, as DNA: TGTGCCAGCAGTACCACGGGGGGGACCGACACTGAAGCTTTCTTT.

The V and J genes are TRBV5-1 and TRBJ1-2; a weak D match, TRBD1 (5 bases). Trimming took off 4 bases at V and 2 bases at J, with 12 bases between the two ends. There are 14 residues in the CDR3. Germline lookup yields CDR1 SGHRS and CDR2 YFSETQ. This chain's CDR3 is CASSRGEVNYGYTF. CDR3 DNA: TGCGCCAGCAGCCGGGGGGAAGTAAACTATGGCTACACCTTC.

Only a few counts were recorded for this clone. The rearrangement joins TRBV2 to TRBJ1-3; 7 bases are shared with TRBD1. The germline gives CDR1 SNHLY, CDR2 FYNNEI. Trimming took 6 bases from V and 7 from J; bases not matched to a gene: 9. The CDR3 totals 14 residues. The CDR3 bases are TGTGCCAGCAGGGGACCCGTGACAGGGAACACCATATATTTT. This encodes CASRGPVTGNTIYF.

The V and J genes are TRBV19 and TRBJ2-5; a weak D match, TRBD1 (5 bases). The V end was cut by 7 bases, the J end by 4 bases, with 13 bases between. The CDR3 has 13 residues. Germline CDR1 reads LNHDA; CDR2 reads SQIVND (reference sequence). CDR3 DNA: TGTGCCAGTAATCAGGGCAGGGCAGAGACCCAGTACTTC. The encoded protein is CASNQGRAETQYF.